This T cell receptor beta chain was obtained from a study of T-cell reconstitution after alpha-beta-depleted transplantation in children. Unique molecular identifiers were incorporated into the prepared TCRbeta library. TCRdb itself ran the PCR reads through MiXCR, one entry per CDR3 protein. In the table there are 500,000 or so distinct CDR3 sequences, 30% to 35% of which are singletons. Germline V lookup: CDR1 MNHEY, CDR2 SVGAGI. The CDR3 has 15 amino acids. Trimming at V came to 4 bases and at J to 0 bases, leaving 3 bases not matched to a gene. The sequences come from PBMCs from the stem cell graft donor, collected from the stem cell graft. This TCR derives from a human donor who donated a stem cell graft to a child with aplastic anemia. The rearrangement joins TRBV6-5 to TRBJ1-3; 7 nucleotides line up with TRBD1. For the CDR3, the DNA is TGTGCCAGCAGTTCGGGACAGCACTCTGGAAACACCATATATTTT. Translating gives CASSSGQHSGNTIYF.